A single sample is the source of the 20 T cell receptor beta chains below, sequenced in a study of T cell changes during pregnancy in multiple sclerosis. Profiled with immunoSEQ multiplex PCR; TCRdb holds only in-frame clones, not every one. Of around 88,000 clones listed, 85% to 95% are singletons. The material was peripheral blood, obtained in the first trimester of pregnancy. The receptors originated from a female donor with multiple sclerosis, enrolled in a pregnancy study.

The V call is TRBV28, the J call TRBJ2-1, with TRBD2 as a possible D gene (7 bases). Trimming removed 7 bases from V and 5 bases from J, with 18 bases in between. Looked up from germline, CDR1 is MDHEN and CDR2 is SYDVKM. The CDR3 is 15 residues long. The CDR3 here is CASTQGGGVNNEQFF. CDR3 nucleotide sequence: TGTGCCAGCACCCAAGGAGGGGGGGTTAACAATGAGCAGTTCTTC.

The chain combines TRBV27 with TRBJ1-5; 8 nucleotides match TRBD1. In germline, CDR1 is MNHEY, CDR2 SMNVEV (reference sequence). V shed 5 bases and J 4 bases; nucleotides not matched to a gene: 7. The CDR3 runs to 15 residues. CDR3 sequence: CASSPRDRSNQPQHF. The CDR3 DNA sequence: TGTGCCAGCAGTCCACGGGACAGGTCTAATCAGCCCCAGCATTTT.

V is TRBV4-1 and J is TRBJ2-7, with D uncertain. The V and J ends lost 0 bases and 0 bases respectively, with 3 bases between them. CDR3 size: 13 residues. Germline lookup yields CDR1 MGHRA and CDR2 YSYEKL. The CDR3 DNA sequence: TGCGCCAGCAGCCAAGAGTACTCCTACGAGCAGTACTTC. Protein: CASSQEYSYEQYF.

The genes are TRBV30 and TRBJ1-1; D gene ambiguous. The CDR3 length is 13 residues. V was pared by 0 bases and J by 1 base, with 6 bases between. Germline V gene lookup returns CDR1 GTSNPN and CDR2 SVGIG (reference sequence). The CDR3 region has the DNA TGTGCCTGGAGTGTGGCACAGAACACTGAAGCTTTCTTT. It encodes CAWSVAQNTEAFF. The full variable domain, completed using reference TRBV30 and TRBJ1-1, is SQTIHQWPATLVQPVGSPLSLECTVEGTSNPNLYWYRQAAGRGLQLLFYSVGIGQISSEVPQNLSASRPQDRQFILSSKKLLLSDSGFYLCAWSVAQNTEAFFGQGTRLTVV.

The chain recombines TRBV11-2 with TRBJ2-3; TRBD1 matches at 8 bases. V shed 5 bases and J 2 bases; nucleotides not matched to a gene: 12. The CDR3 extends over 17 amino acids. The germline V gene encodes CDR1 SGHAT and CDR2 FQNNGV. The CDR3 spells CASSGPQGARITDTQYF. Written as DNA, the CDR3 is TGTGCCAGCAGCGGCCCCCAGGGGGCGCGCATCACAGATACGCAGTATTTT. Looking up the rest from reference TRBV11-2 and TRBJ2-3 gives the full variable domain: EAGVAQSPRYKIIEKRQSVAFWCNPISGHATLYWYQQILGQGPKLLIQFQNNGVVDDSQLPKDRFSAERLKGVDSTLKIQPAKLEDSAVYLCASSGPQGARITDTQYFGPGTRLTVL.

This clone has a handful of counts. The chain carries TRBV27 and TRBJ1-1, with a possible D match to TRBD1 (6 bases). Germline V gene lookup returns CDR1 MNHEY and CDR2 SMNVEV (reference sequence). V lost 5 bases and J lost 7, with 17 bases in between. The CDR3 is 14 amino acids. The CDR3 sequence is CASSRGSDSLEAFF. The DNA of the CDR3 is TGTGCCAGCAGTAGGGGCTCGGACAGTCTTGAAGCTTTCTTT.

The CDR3 DNA is TGTGCCTGGAAACTAGCGGCAGAGACCCAGTACTTC. It translates to CAWKLAAETQYF. J is TRBJ2-5 and V is TRBV30; 8 positions agree with TRBD2. The length of the CDR3 is 12 residues. CDR1 and CDR2 (germline): GTSNPN, SVGIG (reference sequence). The trim removed 4 bases at V and 4 bases at J, leaving 2 bases unmatched.

This rearrangement joins TRBV7-2 to TRBJ2-7; 10 nucleotides match TRBD2. This CDR3 has 15 amino acids. The V segment lost 2 bases and the J segment 2 bases; nucleotides outside the gene matches: 3. Germline V lookup: CDR1 SGHTA, CDR2 FQGNSA. The CDR3 DNA follows: TGTGCCAGCAGCTTACCTAGCGGGAGTCCCTACGAGCAGTACTTC. The encoded protein is CASSLPSGSPYEQYF.

The chain recombines TRBV5-8 with TRBJ1-5; D is perhaps TRBD1 (6 bases). Germline V gene lookup returns CDR1 SGHTS and CDR2 YDEGEE. This CDR3 is built from 15 residues. V lost 0 bases to trimming and J lost 5 bases, with 12 bases between them. Here the CDR3 DNA reads TGTGCCAGCAGCTTGGCCGGACAGTCCTATCAGCCCCAGCATTTT. Translating it yields CASSLAGQSYQPQHF.

This clone was detected once. The chain couples TRBV27 to TRBJ1-1; no definite D call. V lost 8 bases, J lost 0 bases, and 13 bases lay in between. Per the germline V gene, CDR1 is MNHEY and CDR2 is SMNVEV (reference sequence). The CDR3 sequence is 14 residues long. The DNA of the CDR3 is TGTGCCAGCTCGTTTTCTTTTTTGAACACTGAAGCTTTCTTT. It codes for CASSFSFLNTEAFF.

The chain couples TRBV6-1 to TRBJ1-2, with 9 bases fitting TRBD1. The CDR3 sequence is 13 residues long. With V trimmed by 0 bases and J by 8 bases, 1 base remained unmatched. The germline gives CDR1 MNHNS, CDR2 SASEGT. This chain's CDR3 is CASSEATGGGYTF. The CDR3 region has the DNA TGTGCCAGCAGTGAAGCGACAGGGGGAGGCTACACCTTC.

This clone was recorded once. The rearrangement uses TRBV5-1 and TRBJ2-5, with D perhaps matching TRBD1 (5 bases). The ends were cut back, 1 base at V and 2 bases at J, with 18 bases in the middle. The CDR3 is 17 residues long. Germline CDR1 reads SGHRS; CDR2 reads YFSETQ. The CDR3 region has the DNA TGCGCCAGCAGCTTGCAGGCAGGGTTCGCCTATCAAGAGACCCAGTACTTC. As protein: CASSLQAGFAYQETQYF.

V is TRBV19 and J is TRBJ2-7; TRBD2 agrees at 7 bases. Germline-derived CDR1 and CDR2 are LNHDA and SQIVND (reference sequence). The CDR3 extends over 14 amino acids. The V and J ends lost 3 bases and 5 bases, in that order; junction bases with no gene match: 7. CDR3 protein: CASSMRTSVNEQYF. In DNA, the CDR3 is TGTGCCAGTAGTATGAGAACTAGCGTGAACGAGCAGTACTTC.

The chain joins TRBV27 to TRBJ1-4; TRBD1 is a possible D gene (6 bases). CDR1 is MNHEY, CDR2 SMNVEV, per germline (reference sequence). Trimming removed 3 bases from V and 1 base from J, with 18 bases in between. The CDR3 length is 18 residues. The CDR3 DNA reads TGTGCCAGCAGTTTGGGGTACAGGGTTGGGAGAACTAATGAAAAACTGTTTTTT. Translating it yields CASSLGYRVGRTNEKLFF. Looking up the rest from reference TRBV27 and TRBJ1-4 gives the full variable domain: EAQVTQNPRYLITVTGKKLTVTCSQNMNHEYMSWYRQDPGLGLRQIYYSMNVEVTDKGDVPEGYKVSRKEKRNFPLILESPSPNQTSLYFCASSLGYRVGRTNEKLFFGSGTQLSVL.

About this clone itself: The sample contains more than one DNA sequence encoding this CDR3. The chain joins TRBV19 to TRBJ2-1, with D unclear. CDR3 size: 14 residues. From germline, CDR1 is LNHDA and CDR2 SQIVND (reference sequence). V lost 0 bases to trimming and J lost 0 bases, with 3 bases between them. The CDR3 sequence is CASSIDSSYNEQFF. CDR3 in DNA: TGTGCCAGTAGTATAGACAGCTCCTACAATGAGCAGTTCTTC.

V usage is TRBV2 and J usage is TRBJ2-3, with 7 bases matching TRBD2. CDR1 is SNHLY and CDR2 is FYNNEI in the germline V gene. This CDR3 contains 13 residues. V lost 1 base to trimming and J lost 9 bases; unmatched junction nucleotides: 4. In DNA form, the CDR3 reads TGTGCCAGCAGTGAAGGGGACTACCGGACGCAGTATTTT. Translating gives CASSEGDYRTQYF.

This chain uses TRBV28 with TRBJ2-2; TRBD2 matches 9 bases. Germline assignment: CDR1 MDHEN and CDR2 SYDVKM. This CDR3 is 15 amino acids long. The trim removed 8 bases at V and 7 bases at J, leaving 11 bases unmatched. The CDR3 nucleotides are TGTGCCAGCCCTCCGGCGGGAGGGCCTTTCGGGGAGCTGTTTTTT. It encodes CASPPAGGPFGELFF.

This chain joins TRBV7-3 and TRBJ2-1; TRBD1 matches at 12 bases. V lost 2 bases and J lost 7; bases outside the gene matches: 6. This CDR3 region has 16 residues. Germline V gene data show CDR1 as SGHTA and CDR2 as FQGTGA. The CDR3 DNA sequence: TGTGCCAGCAGCTTAGTTGGGACAGGGGGCAAGAATGAGCAGTTCTTC. Its protein is CASSLVGTGGKNEQFF. Based on the CDR3 plus reference TRBV7-3 and TRBJ2-1, the full variable domain is GAGVSQTPSNKVTEKGKYVELRCDPISGHTALYWYRQSLGQGPEFLIYFQGTGAADDSGLPNDRFFAVRPEGSVSTLKIQRTERGDSAVYLCASSLVGTGGKNEQFFGPGTRLTVL.

The chain joins TRBV14 to TRBJ2-7; tentative D call: TRBD1 (6 bases). Germline V gene sequence: CDR1 SGHDN, CDR2 FVKESK. Trimming removed 4 bases from V and 0 bases from J, with 16 bases in between. The CDR3 consists of 16 residues. As DNA, the CDR3 is TGTGCCAGCAGCCGTCGGACAGCCCATTACTCCTACGAGCAGTACTTC. It translates to CASSRRTAHYSYEQYF. Supplemented by reference TRBV14 and TRBJ2-7, the full variable domain reads EAGVTQFPSHSVIEKGQTVTLRCDPISGHDNLYWYRRVMGKEIKFLLHFVKESKQDESGMPNNRFLAERTGGTYSTLKVQPAELEDSGVYFCASSRRTAHYSYEQYFGPGTRLTVT.

This clone was detected only a few times. This sequence joins TRBV10-3 and TRBJ2-2; tentatively, D is TRBD1 (6 bases). This CDR3 comprises 15 residues. Trimming stripped 10 bases from V and 4 bases from J, with 19 bases between. CDR1 and CDR2 from the germline V gene are ENHRY and SYGVKD. CDR3 sequence: CATRYREGGTGELFF. The CDR3 nucleotides read TGTGCCACCCGCTACAGGGAAGGAGGCACCGGGGAGCTGTTTTTT.